This passage covers 2 T cell receptor beta chains from one sample sequenced in a study of shared clonotypes between healthy human individuals. TCRdb keeps only in-frame clones here, not all; method: immunoSEQ multiplex PCR. The repertoire holds approximately 1.9 million clones, with just over 90% as singletons. CD8 cells classed as naive were CD45RO-negative and positively selected for CCR7, excluding terminally differentiated effector memory CD45RA+ cells. Sequencing was done on a sample of naive CD8+ T cells from PBMCs. The receptors originated from a man in his late teens or twenties in good health. Some clones in this sample may be carry-over from other donors' samples.

The chain couples TRBV11-2 to TRBJ2-7; TRBD2 aligns across 11 bases. Germline-derived CDR1 and CDR2 are SGHAT and FQNNGV. V lost 3 bases to trimming and J lost 3 bases; unmatched junction nucleotides: 4. The CDR3 is 15 residues long. CDR3 in DNA: TGTGCCAGCAGCTTGGGACTAGCGGCGAACTACGAGCAGTACTTC. This codes for CASSLGLAANYEQYF.

J is TRBJ2-1 and V is TRBV2; unclear D gene. Trimming shortened V by 0 bases and J by 2 bases, and 8 bases separated the two germline ends. The germline V gene has CDR1 SNHLY and CDR2 FYNNEI. This CDR3 contains 15 residues. CDR3 loop: CASSEAWGTYNEQFF. In DNA form, the CDR3 reads TGTGCCAGCAGTGAAGCGTGGGGAACCTACAATGAGCAGTTCTTC.